This T cell receptor (beta chain) was obtained from a study of T cell repertoires in cytomegalovirus infection. As for the study in general: In public TCR beta signatures, there were indications of both CMV infection and matching HLA type.

This clonotype was detected only a few times. Its target is not known. TCRdb passed the reads through MiXCR, listing each CDR3 protein once. The data contain around 750,000 distinct CDR3 sequences, approximately 29% of them seen just once; the ten biggest clones take up around an eighth. The length of the CDR3 is 17 residues. Germline V CDR1 and CDR2: SGHVS, FNYEAQ. Trimming removed 1 base from V and 3 bases from J; junction bases left unmatched: 7. Overall study results and limits: Carriage of CMV together with the relevant HLA was identifiable through cumulative public TCR beta family frequency. It was HLA-C-restricted CMV-specific TCR beta clonotypes that dominated the response ex vivo.

The chain uses TRBV7-6 and TRBJ2-3, with TRBD2 matching over 10 bases. This clonotype was obtained from a human donor in good health (CMV status not recorded). Some clones in this sample may be carry-over from other donors' samples. Sequences were derived from cultured CD8+ T cells from PBMCs, sampled from culture after CMV antigen stimulation. This CDR3 reads CASSLDPAGGRTDTQYF. The CDR3 DNA follows: TGTGCCAGCAGCTTAGATCCAGCGGGGGGGCGTACAGATACGCAGTATTTT.